This T cell receptor (beta chain) was obtained from a study of cytomegalovirus exposure and HLA in healthy donors. Study context: Earlier sequencing of about 179 million T cells yielded 90 million to 140 million unique TCR beta sequences. Whole-study findings and limits: There were a few CMV-associated chains whose specificity for CMV antigens was confirmed in vitro. Later analysis showed TCR association rates varying by HLA locus, highest for DRB1 and lowest for HLA-C.

Germline CDR1 is SNHLY and CDR2 is FYNNEI. The CDR3 runs 13 residues. Worth noting for this clone: No antigen is known for it.

Use of 60 Vbeta and 13 Jbeta primers characterized the PCR. Libraries were prepared by immunoSEQ multiplex PCR; TCRdb keeps only in-frame clonotypes and omits some of them. The repertoire holds around 140,000 clones, with 61% as singletons. The chain has TRBV2 and TRBJ2-5; D not certain. Judging by the DNA end, TRBJ2-7 fits better; the J call may be wrong. The sequencing input was PBMCs. This receptor was identified in a male donor in good health and CMV-seronegative. In nucleotides, the CDR3 is TGTGCCAGCAGTCCCCCTGCCTCCTACGAGCAGTACTTC. It translates to CASSPPASYEQYF.